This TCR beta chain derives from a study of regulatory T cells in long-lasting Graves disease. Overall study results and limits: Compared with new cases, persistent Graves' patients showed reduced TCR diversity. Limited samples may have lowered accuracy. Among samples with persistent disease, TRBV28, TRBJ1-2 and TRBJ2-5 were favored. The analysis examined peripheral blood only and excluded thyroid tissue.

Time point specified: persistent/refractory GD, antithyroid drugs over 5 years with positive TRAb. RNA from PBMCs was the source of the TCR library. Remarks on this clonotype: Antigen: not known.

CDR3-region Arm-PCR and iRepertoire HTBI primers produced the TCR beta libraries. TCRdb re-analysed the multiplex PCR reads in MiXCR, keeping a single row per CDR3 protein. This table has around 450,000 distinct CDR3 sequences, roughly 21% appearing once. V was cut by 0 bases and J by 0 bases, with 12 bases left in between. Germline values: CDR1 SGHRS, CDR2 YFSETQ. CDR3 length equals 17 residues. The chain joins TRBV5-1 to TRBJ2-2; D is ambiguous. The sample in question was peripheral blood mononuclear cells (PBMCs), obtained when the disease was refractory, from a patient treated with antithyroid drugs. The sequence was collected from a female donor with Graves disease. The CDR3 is CASSLAVDLPNTGELFF. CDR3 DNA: TGCGCCAGCAGCTTGGCCGTGGACCTGCCGAACACCGGGGAGCTGTTTTTT.